The clone carrying this T cell receptor beta chain is labeled as medium-sized. Its antigen is as yet unknown. This record comes from a study of T cells in Graves' hyperthyroidism and ophthalmopathy. Regarding the study as a whole: Blood samples included most of the expanded thyroid clonotypes exceeding 0.001.

The CDR3 has 17 residues. Germline CDR1 is SGHRS and CDR2 is YFSETQ. J was trimmed by 2 bases and V by 5 bases; bases with no gene match: 16. Researchers took RNA transcripts and amplified the TCR beta CDR3 regions from them. The HTBI primer set drove a first-round RT-PCR of the TCR CDR3. One entry per CDR3 protein results from TCRdb running MiXCR on the multiplex PCR reads. The table lists about 340,000 distinct CDR3 sequences, approximately 22% of them singletons, with 50% in the top ten. The TCR originated in a woman between 50 and 59 years old with Graves' hyperthyroidism. This sequence joins TRBV5-1 and TRBJ2-7, with TRBD1 matching over 7 bases. Material for sequencing was blood. CDR3 DNA sequence: TGCGCCAGCAGACCCGACAGGGTAAGAGTGGTAGCCTACGAGCAGTACTTC. It translates to CASRPDRVRVVAYEQYF. Looking up the rest from reference TRBV5-1 and TRBJ2-7 gives the full variable domain: KAGVTQTPRYLIKTRGQQVTLSCSPISGHRSVSWYQQTPGQGLQFLFEYFSETQRNKGNFPGRFSGRQFSNSRSEMNVSTLELGDSALYLCASRPDRVRVVAYEQYFGPGTRLTVT.